This T cell receptor beta chain was identified in a study of blood T cell repertoires in COVID-19. Generated by immunoSEQ multiplex PCR, the TCRdb table keeps only in-frame clones and is missing some. Of hundreds of thousands of clones in the sample, around 90% are singletons; the top ten hold roughly 10%. In germline, CDR1 is MNHEY, CDR2 SVGAGI. The trim removed 6 bases at V and 2 bases at J, leaving 2 bases unmatched. This CDR3 spans 13 amino acids. This sequence joins TRBV6-5 and TRBJ2-5, with 8 bases matching TRBD1. What was sequenced was peripheral blood. The clonotype originates from an older woman with COVID-19, enrolled during active disease. CDR3 nucleotides: TGTGCCAGCAGGGGACAGGCTCAAGAGACCCAGTACTTC. This sequence encodes CASRGQAQETQYF.